Below are 11 T cell receptor beta chains sequenced from a single sample in a study of technical replicates of blood from a handful of donors. Measured with immunoSEQ multiplex PCR; TCRdb has only the in-frame clones, and not every one. The sample shows tens of thousands of clones, just over 90% of them seen only once. The sequenced material came from T cells isolated from PBMCs. The source is a human donor in good health.

V is TRBV6-1 and J is TRBJ2-6; 10 bases align to TRBD2. Germline CDR1 and CDR2: MNHNS and SASEGT. The CDR3 loop spans 18 amino acids. The V gene end was trimmed by 5 bases and the J gene end by 0 bases; junction bases not matched to a gene: 7. The CDR3: CASSKGLAEFSGANVLTF. Here the CDR3 DNA reads TGTGCCAGCAGTAAAGGACTAGCGGAATTCTCTGGGGCCAACGTCCTGACTTTC.

The chain employs TRBV7-9 and TRBJ1-1; the match to TRBD1 covers 7 bases. The germline gives CDR1 SEHNR, CDR2 FQNEAQ (reference sequence). This CDR3 region has 14 residues. Losses at the gene ends were 2 bases for V and 6 bases for J; bases not matched to a gene: 6. CDR3 loop: CASSLQGEASEAFF. CDR3 nucleotides: TGTGCCAGCAGCTTACAGGGGGAAGCTTCTGAAGCTTTCTTT.

This chain connects TRBV4-1 to TRBJ2-7; maybe TRBD1 (6 bases). The V end was cut by 2 bases, the J end by 2 bases, with 16 bases between. The CDR3 length is 16 residues. The germline CDR1 and CDR2 sequences are MGHRA and YSYEKL. CDR3 residues: CASSQKTGTTAYEQYF. DNA for the CDR3: TGCGCCAGCAGCCAAAAGACCGGGACAACTGCCTACGAGCAGTACTTC.

The genes are TRBV4-1 and TRBJ2-1; 8 nucleotides match TRBD2. Germline V gene lookup returns CDR1 MGHRA and CDR2 YSYEKL. The CDR3 length is 17 residues. V gave up 0 bases and J gave up 9 bases; unmatched junction bases: 13. In DNA, the CDR3 is TGCGCCAGCAGCCAAGAAGGAGCGGGAGCTACGATAGGTGAGCAGTTCTTC. This translates into CASSQEGAGATIGEQFF.

This sequence joins TRBV19 and TRBJ2-7, with TRBD1 identical over 10 bases. After removal of 3 bases from V and 6 bases from J, the junction contained 8 bases not matched to a gene. The germline gives CDR1 LNHDA, CDR2 SQIVND (reference sequence). This CDR3 is built from 15 residues. This CDR3 reads CASSMTGQGFFEQYF. CDR3 coding DNA: TGTGCCAGTAGTATGACGGGACAGGGGTTTTTCGAGCAGTACTTC. The full variable domain, in which reference TRBV19 and TRBJ2-7 provide the parts outside the CDR3, is DGGITQSPKYLFRKEGQNVTLSCEQNLNHDAMYWYRQDPGQGLRLIYYSQIVNDFQKGDIAEGYSVSREKKESFPLTVTSAQKNPTAFYLCASSMTGQGFFEQYFGPGTRLTVT.

This sequence joins TRBV11-2 and TRBJ2-3; D perhaps matches TRBD1 (5 bases). V lost 3 bases to trimming and J lost 10 bases, with 20 bases between them. The CDR3 is 15 amino acids. The germline CDR1 and CDR2 sequences are SGHAT and FQNNGV. CDR3 sequence reads: CASSLGSQQGRAQYF. CDR3 coding DNA: TGTGCCAGCAGCTTGGGGTCCCAGCAGGGTCGTGCGCAGTATTTT. Looking up the rest from reference TRBV11-2 and TRBJ2-3 gives the full variable domain: EAGVAQSPRYKIIEKRQSVAFWCNPISGHATLYWYQQILGQGPKLLIQFQNNGVVDDSQLPKDRFSAERLKGVDSTLKIQPAKLEDSAVYLCASSLGSQQGRAQYFGPGTRLTVL.

CDR3 region: CASSARLGGIDEQFF. Here the CDR3 DNA reads TGTGCCAGCAGCGCTCGACTAGGTGGAATTGATGAGCAGTTCTTC. The genes are TRBV9 and TRBJ2-1; D is perhaps TRBD2 (6 bases). The CDR3 covers 15 residues. V was cut by 3 bases and J by 8 bases, with 18 bases left in between. The germline gives CDR1 SGDLS, CDR2 YYNGEE.

This clone was seen just once. CDR3 in amino acids: CASSRRLSNEKLFF. Written as DNA, the CDR3 is TGTGCCAGCAGTCGGCGACTATCTAATGAAAAACTGTTTTTT. The chain combines TRBV13 with TRBJ1-4; D ambiguous. The ends were cut back, 6 bases at V and 3 bases at J, with 11 bases in the middle. This CDR3 contains 14 residues. In germline, CDR1 is PRHDT, CDR2 FYEKMQ (reference sequence). Full variable domain (missing parts from reference TRBV13 and TRBJ1-4): AAGVIQSPRHLIKEKRETATLKCYPIPRHDTVYWYQQGPGQDPQFLISFYEKMQSDKGSIPDRFSAQQFSDYHSELNMSSLELGDSALYFCASSRRLSNEKLFFGSGTQLSVL.

This chain's CDR3 is CASSPGQASTDTQYF. CDR3 in DNA: TGCGCCAGCAGCCCCGGACAGGCTAGCACAGATACGCAGTATTTT. The chain links TRBV5-1 to TRBJ2-3; 7 bases agree with TRBD1. The CDR3 sequence is 15 residues long. V lost 4 bases, J lost 0 bases, and 5 bases stayed unmatched. Germline V gene data show CDR1 as SGHRS and CDR2 as YFSETQ. Combining the CDR3 with reference TRBV5-1 and TRBJ2-3 gives the whole variable domain KAGVTQTPRYLIKTRGQQVTLSCSPISGHRSVSWYQQTPGQGLQFLFEYFSETQRNKGNFPGRFSGRQFSNSRSEMNVSTLELGDSALYLCASSPGQASTDTQYFGPGTRLTVL.

The CDR3 bases are TGTGCCACCAACGACCTAATGGGGCCCTCGAACACTGAAGCTTTCTTT. Encoded protein: CATNDLMGPSNTEAFF. The rearrangement joins TRBV15 to TRBJ1-1, with D possibly being TRBD1 (5 bases). The CDR3 loop spans 16 amino acids. Germline assignment: CDR1 LNHNV and CDR2 YYDKDF (reference sequence). The germline V and J ends were trimmed by 7 bases and 1 base, with 19 bases remaining between them. Together with reference TRBV15 and TRBJ1-1, the CDR3 gives the full variable domain: DAMVIQNPRYQVTQFGKPVTLSCSQTLNHNVMYWYQQKSSQAPKLLFHYYDKDFNNEADTPDNFQSRRPNTSFCFLDIRSPGLGDTAMYLCATNDLMGPSNTEAFFGQGTRLTVV.

The chain joins TRBV27 to TRBJ2-7; 12 bases agree with TRBD2. Germline V gene data show CDR1 as MNHEY and CDR2 as SMNVEV (reference sequence). This CDR3 has 13 residues. The ends lost 7 bases at V and 6 bases at J; junction bases unmatched: 4. The CDR3 spells CASKLAGGPEQYF. The CDR3 coding sequence is TGTGCCAGCAAACTAGCGGGGGGCCCCGAGCAGTACTTC.